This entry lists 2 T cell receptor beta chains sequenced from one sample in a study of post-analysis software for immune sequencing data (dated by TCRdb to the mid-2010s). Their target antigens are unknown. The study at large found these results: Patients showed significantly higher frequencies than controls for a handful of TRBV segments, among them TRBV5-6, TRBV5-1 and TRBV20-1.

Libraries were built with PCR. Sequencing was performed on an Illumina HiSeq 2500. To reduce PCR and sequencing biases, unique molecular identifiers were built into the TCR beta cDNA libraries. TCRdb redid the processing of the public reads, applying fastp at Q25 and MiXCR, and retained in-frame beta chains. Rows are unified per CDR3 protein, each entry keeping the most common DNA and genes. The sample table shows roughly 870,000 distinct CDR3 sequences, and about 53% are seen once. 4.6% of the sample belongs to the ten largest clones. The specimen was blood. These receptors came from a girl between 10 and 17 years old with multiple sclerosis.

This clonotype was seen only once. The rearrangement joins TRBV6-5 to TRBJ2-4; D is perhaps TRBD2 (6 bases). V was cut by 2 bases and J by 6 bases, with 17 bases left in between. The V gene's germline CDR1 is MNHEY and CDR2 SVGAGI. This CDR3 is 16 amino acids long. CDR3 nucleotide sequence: TGTGCCAGCAGTTACCTATCGGGGGAGCGAAGAAACATTCAGTACTTC. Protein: CASSYLSGERRNIQYF.

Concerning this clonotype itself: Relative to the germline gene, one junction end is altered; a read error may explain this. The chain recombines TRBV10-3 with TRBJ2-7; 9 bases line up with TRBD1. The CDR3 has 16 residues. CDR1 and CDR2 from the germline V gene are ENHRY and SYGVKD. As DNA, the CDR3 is TGTGTCATCAGGGGTCCCGGGGGACAGGGAACCTACGAGCAGTACTTC. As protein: CVIRGPGGQGTYEQYF.